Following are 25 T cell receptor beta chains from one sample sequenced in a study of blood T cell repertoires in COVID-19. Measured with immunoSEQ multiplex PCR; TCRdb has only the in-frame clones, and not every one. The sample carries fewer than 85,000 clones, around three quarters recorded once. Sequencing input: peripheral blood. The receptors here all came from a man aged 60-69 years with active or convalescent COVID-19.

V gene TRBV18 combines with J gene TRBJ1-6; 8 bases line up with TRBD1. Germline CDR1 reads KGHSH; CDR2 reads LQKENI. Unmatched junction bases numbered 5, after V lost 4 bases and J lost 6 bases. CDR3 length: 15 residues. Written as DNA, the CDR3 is TGTGCCAGCTCACTATCGACAGGGGTTAATTCACCCCTCCACTTT. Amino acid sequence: CASSLSTGVNSPLHF.

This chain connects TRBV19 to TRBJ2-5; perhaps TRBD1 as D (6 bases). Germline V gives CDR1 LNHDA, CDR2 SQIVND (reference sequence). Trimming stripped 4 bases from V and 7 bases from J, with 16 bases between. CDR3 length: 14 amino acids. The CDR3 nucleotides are TGTGCCAGTAGTAGGGAGACAGGAGTCGGGACCCAGTACTTC. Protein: CASSRETGVGTQYF.

In DNA, the CDR3 is TGTGCCAGCAGCTCCGAACAGGGTGCGGTCGGGGAGCTGTTTTTT. Amino acids: CASSSEQGAVGELFF. The chain couples TRBV7-9 to TRBJ2-2, with a tentative D call TRBD1 (6 bases). This CDR3 is 15 amino acids long. Germline V gene sequence: CDR1 SEHNR, CDR2 FQNEAQ (reference sequence). Trimming took off 4 bases at V and 7 bases at J, with 16 bases between the two ends.

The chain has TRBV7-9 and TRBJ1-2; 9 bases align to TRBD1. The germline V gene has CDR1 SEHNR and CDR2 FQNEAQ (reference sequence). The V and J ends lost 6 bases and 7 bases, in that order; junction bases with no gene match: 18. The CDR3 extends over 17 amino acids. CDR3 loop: CASRSAEPGQGVVGYTF. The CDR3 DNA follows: TGTGCCAGCAGGTCGGCGGAGCCGGGACAGGGTGTCGTTGGCTACACCTTC.

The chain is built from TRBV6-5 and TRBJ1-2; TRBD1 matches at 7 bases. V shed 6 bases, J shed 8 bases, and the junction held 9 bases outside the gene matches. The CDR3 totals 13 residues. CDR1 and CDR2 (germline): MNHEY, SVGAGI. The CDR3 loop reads CASRTDRVYGYTF. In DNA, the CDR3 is TGTGCCAGCAGAACCGACAGGGTGTACGGCTACACCTTC.

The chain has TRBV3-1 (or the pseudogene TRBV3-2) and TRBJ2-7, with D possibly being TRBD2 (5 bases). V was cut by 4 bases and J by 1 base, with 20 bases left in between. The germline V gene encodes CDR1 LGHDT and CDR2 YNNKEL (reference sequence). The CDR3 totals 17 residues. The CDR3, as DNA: TGTGCCAGCAGCCCCCACACCAACAGCGGTCCATCCTACGAGCAGTACTTC. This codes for CASSPHTNSGPSYEQYF.

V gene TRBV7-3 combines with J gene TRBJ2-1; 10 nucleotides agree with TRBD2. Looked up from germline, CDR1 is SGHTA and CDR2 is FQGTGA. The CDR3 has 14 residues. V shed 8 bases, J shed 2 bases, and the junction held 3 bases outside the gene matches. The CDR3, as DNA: TGTGCCAGCGGAGCGGGGGGGACCTACAATGAGCAGTTCTTC. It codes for CASGAGGTYNEQFF.

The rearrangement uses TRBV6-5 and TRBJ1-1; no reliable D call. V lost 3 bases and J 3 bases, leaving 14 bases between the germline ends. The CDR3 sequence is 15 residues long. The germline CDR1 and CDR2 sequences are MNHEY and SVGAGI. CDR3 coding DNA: TGTGCCAGCAGTTATGGGCAACGTGGTGACACTGAAGCTTTCTTT. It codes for CASSYGQRGDTEAFF.

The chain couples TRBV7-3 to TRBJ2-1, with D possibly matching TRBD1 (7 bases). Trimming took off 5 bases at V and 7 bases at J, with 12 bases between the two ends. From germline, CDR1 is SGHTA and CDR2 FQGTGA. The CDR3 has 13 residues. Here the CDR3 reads CASSPGGKNEQFF. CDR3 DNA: TGTGCCAGCAGCCCAGGGGGGAAGAATGAGCAGTTCTTC.

Here the CDR3 reads CASSRDRESYGYTF. The CDR3 nucleotides are TGTGCCAGCAGCCGAGACAGGGAATCCTATGGCTACACCTTC. This chain uses TRBV7-8 with TRBJ1-2, with 7 bases identical to TRBD1. Germline V gene sequence: CDR1 SGHVS, CDR2 FQNEAQ. The V and J ends lost 5 bases and 4 bases, in that order; junction bases with no gene match: 7. The CDR3 is 14 residues long.

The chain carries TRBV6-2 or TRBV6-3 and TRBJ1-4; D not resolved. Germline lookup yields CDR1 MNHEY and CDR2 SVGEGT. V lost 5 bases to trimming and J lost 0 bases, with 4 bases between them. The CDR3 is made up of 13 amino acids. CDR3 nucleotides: TGTGCCAGCAGTACAGCAACTAATGAAAAACTGTTTTTT. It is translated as CASSTATNEKLFF.

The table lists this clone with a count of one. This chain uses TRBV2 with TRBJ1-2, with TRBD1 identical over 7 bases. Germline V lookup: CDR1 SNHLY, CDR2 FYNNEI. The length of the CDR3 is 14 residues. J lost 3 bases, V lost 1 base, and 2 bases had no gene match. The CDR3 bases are TGTGCCAGCAGTGAAGGGACAGGTTACTATGGCTACACCTTC. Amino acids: CASSEGTGYYGYTF.

The CDR3 reads CASSKQGFQPQHF. CDR3 bases: TGTGCCAGCAGTAAACAGGGGTTTCAGCCCCAGCATTTT. The chain uses TRBV12-3 or TRBV12-4 and TRBJ1-5; 7 nucleotides agree with TRBD1. The CDR3 length is 13 residues. Trimming cost V 5 bases and J 6 bases; bases outside gene matches: 4.

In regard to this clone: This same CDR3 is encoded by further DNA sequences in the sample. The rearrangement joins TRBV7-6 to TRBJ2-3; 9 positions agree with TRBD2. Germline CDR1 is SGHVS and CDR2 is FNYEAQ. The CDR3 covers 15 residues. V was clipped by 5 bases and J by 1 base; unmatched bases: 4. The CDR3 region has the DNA TGTGCCAGCAGCCCCCGGACTAGCGGCACAGATACGCAGTATTTT. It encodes CASSPRTSGTDTQYF.

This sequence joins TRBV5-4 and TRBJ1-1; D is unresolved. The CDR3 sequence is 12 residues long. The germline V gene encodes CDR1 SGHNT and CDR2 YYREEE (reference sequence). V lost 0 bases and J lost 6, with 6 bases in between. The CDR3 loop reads CASSLDQAEAFF. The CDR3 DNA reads TGTGCCAGCAGCTTGGATCAGGCTGAAGCTTTCTTT.

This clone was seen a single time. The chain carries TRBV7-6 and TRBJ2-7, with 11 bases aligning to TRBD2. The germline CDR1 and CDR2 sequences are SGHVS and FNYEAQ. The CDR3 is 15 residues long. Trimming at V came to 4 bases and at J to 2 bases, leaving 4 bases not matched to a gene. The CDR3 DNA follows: TGTGCCAGCAGCTCGACTAGCGGGGAACCCTACGAGCAGTACTTC. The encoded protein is CASSSTSGEPYEQYF.

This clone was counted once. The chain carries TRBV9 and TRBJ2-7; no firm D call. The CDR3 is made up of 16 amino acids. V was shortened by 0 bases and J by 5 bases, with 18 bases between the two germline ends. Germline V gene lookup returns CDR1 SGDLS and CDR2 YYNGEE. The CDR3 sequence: CASSVAPISVSHEQYF. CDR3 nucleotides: TGTGCCAGCAGCGTAGCCCCGATTAGTGTGTCTCACGAGCAGTACTTC. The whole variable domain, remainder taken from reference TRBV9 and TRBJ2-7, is DSGVTQTPKHLITATGQRVTLRCSPRSGDLSVYWYQQSLDQGLQFLIQYYNGEERAKGNILERFSAQQFPDLHSELNLSSLELGDSALYFCASSVAPISVSHEQYFGPGTRLTVT.

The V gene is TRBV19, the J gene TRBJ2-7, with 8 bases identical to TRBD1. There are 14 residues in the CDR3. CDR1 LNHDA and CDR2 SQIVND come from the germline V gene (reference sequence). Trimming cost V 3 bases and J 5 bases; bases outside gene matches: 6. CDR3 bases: TGTGCCAGTAGTATGGAGGACAGGGTGGACGAGCAGTACTTC. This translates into CASSMEDRVDEQYF.

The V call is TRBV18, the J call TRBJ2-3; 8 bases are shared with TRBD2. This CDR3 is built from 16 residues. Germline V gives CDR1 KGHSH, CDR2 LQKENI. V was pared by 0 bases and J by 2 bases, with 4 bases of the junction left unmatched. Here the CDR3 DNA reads TGTGCCAGCTCACCACCTGCGGGGGGCCTCACAGATACGCAGTATTTT. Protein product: CASSPPAGGLTDTQYF.

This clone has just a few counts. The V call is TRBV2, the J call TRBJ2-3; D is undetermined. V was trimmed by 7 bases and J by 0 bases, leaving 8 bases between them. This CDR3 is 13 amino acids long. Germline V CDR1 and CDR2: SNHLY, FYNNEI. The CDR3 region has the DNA TGTGCCAGCAATCGGGTGAGCACAGATACGCAGTATTTT. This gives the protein CASNRVSTDTQYF.

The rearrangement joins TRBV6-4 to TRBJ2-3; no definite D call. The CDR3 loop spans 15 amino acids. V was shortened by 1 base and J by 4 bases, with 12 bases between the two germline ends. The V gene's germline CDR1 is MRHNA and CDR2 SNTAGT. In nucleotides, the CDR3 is TGTGCCAGCAGTGACTTAGGTACAGCATCAGATACGCAGTATTTT. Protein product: CASSDLGTASDTQYF.

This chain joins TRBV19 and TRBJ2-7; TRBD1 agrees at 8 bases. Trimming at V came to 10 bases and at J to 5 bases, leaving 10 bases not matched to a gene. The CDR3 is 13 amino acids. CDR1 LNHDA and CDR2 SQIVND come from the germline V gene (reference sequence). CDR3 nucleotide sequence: TGTGCCACTAGGACAGGGATTAGCGACGAGCAGTACTTC. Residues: CATRTGISDEQYF.

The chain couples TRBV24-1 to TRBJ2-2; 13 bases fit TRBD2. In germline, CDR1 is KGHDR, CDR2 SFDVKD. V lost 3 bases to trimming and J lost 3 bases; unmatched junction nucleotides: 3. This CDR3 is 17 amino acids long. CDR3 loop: CATSDPGLAGHTGELFF. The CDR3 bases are TGTGCCACCAGTGATCCGGGACTAGCGGGACACACCGGGGAGCTGTTTTTT.

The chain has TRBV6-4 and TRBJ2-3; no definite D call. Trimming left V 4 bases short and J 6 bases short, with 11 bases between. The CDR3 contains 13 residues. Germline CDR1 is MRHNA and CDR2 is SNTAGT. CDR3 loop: CASSGGTHDTQYF. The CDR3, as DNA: TGTGCCAGCAGTGGAGGAACGCACGATACGCAGTATTTT.

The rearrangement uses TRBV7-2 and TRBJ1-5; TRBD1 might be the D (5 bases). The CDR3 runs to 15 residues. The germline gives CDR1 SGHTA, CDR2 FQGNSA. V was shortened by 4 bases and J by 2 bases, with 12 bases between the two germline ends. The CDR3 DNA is TGTGCCAGCAGCTCCGGACACGTCGGCAATCAGCCCCAGCATTTT. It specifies CASSSGHVGNQPQHF.